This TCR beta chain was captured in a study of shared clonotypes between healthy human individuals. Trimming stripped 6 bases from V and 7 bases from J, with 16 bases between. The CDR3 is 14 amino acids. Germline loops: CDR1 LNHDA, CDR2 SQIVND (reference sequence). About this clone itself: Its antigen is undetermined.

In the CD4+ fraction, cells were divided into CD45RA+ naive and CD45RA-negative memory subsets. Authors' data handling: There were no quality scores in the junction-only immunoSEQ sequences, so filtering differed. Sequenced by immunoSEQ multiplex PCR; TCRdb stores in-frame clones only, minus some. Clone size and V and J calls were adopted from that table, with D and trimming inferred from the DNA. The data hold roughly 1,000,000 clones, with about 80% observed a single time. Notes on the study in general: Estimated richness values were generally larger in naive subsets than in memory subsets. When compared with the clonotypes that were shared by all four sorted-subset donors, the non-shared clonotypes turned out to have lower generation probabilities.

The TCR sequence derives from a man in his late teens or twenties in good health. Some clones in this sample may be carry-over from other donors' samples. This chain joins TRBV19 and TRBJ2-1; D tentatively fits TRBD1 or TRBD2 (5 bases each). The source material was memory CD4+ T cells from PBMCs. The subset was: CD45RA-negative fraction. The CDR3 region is CASRDEGRVNEQFF. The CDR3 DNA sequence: TGTGCCAGTAGGGACGAGGGGCGGGTGAATGAGCAGTTCTTC.